The present entry profiles one TCR beta chain with its context. The V gene's germline CDR1 is MNHNY and CDR2 SVGAGI (reference sequence). The V gene lost 0 bases and the J gene lost 4 bases, with 1 base spanning the gap. The CDR3 spans 12 residues. These data originate in a study of T-cell memory formation after mild COVID-19. TCRdb reprocessed the 5' RACE reads via MiXCR and lists one record per CDR3 protein. The table shows 98,000 or so distinct CDR3 sequences, with 15% to 20% occurring only once. The specimen was PBMCs or a T cell subset sorted from them (not recorded which). The source is a man younger than 35 who had mild COVID-19 (a few samples of this study predate the infection). Cell type and time point are not known. The chain employs TRBV6-6 and TRBJ1-3; no reliable D call. CDR3 sequence reads: CASSYSGNTIYF. The CDR3 DNA reads as TGTGCCAGCAGTTACTCCGGAAACACCATATATTTT.